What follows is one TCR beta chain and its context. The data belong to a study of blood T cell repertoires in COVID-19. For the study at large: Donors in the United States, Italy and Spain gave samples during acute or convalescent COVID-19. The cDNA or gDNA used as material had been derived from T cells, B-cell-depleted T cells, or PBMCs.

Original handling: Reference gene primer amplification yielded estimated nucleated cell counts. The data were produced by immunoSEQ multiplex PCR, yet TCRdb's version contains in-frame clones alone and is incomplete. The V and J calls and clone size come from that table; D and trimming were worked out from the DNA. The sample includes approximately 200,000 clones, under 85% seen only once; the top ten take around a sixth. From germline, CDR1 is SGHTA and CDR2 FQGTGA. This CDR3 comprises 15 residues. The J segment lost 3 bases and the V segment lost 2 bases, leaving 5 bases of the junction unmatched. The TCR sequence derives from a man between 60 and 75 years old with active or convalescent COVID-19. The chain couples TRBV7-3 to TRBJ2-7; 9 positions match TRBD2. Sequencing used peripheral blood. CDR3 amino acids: CASSLGSGSSYEQYF. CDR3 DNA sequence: TGTGCCAGCAGCTTAGGTAGCGGGAGTAGCTACGAGCAGTACTTC. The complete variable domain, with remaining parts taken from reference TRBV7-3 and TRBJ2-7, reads GAGVSQTPSNKVTEKGKYVELRCDPISGHTALYWYRQSLGQGPEFLIYFQGTGAADDSGLPNDRFFAVRPEGSVSTLKIQRTERGDSAVYLCASSLGSGSSYEQYFGPGTRLTVT.